Below are 19 T cell receptor beta chains sequenced from a single sample in a study of OX40 agonist ivuxolimab in advanced cancers. The method behind the library was the immunoSEQ multiplex PCR assay. TCRdb retrieved this table from immuneACCESS and kept in-frame rearrangements only. Not all clones are present; in checked studies, unresolved V genes account for under half, and no reason is known for the remainder. For this sample the table gives about 93,000 clones, of which roughly 89% were detected only once. The top ten clones comprise approximately 0.35% of the sample. Sequenced here: CD4+ or CD8+ T cells sorted from blood, sampled in a trial of the OX40 agonist ivuxolimab. Every receptor here comes from an adult with an advanced solid tumor such as melanoma, head and neck, liver or kidney cancer.

The chain carries TRBV12-5 and TRBJ2-5; possible D gene TRBD1, 6 bases. The CDR3 covers 14 residues. Trimming removed 6 bases at V and 1 base at J, with 12 bases between. Germline-derived CDR1 and CDR2 are LGHNT and FRNRAP. CDR3 DNA sequence: TGTGCTAGTGGAGGGACAATCCCCCAAGAGACCCAGTACTTC. This encodes CASGGTIPQETQYF. Together with reference TRBV12-5 and TRBJ2-5, the CDR3 gives the full variable domain: DARVTQTPRHKVTEMGQEVTMRCQPILGHNTVFWYRQTMMQGLELLAYFRNRAPLDDSGMPKDRFSAEMPDATLATLKIQPSEPRDSAVYFCASGGTIPQETQYFGPGTRLLVL.

V is TRBV5-1 and J is TRBJ2-7, with D unclear. The CDR3 has 15 residues. Germline loops: CDR1 SGHRS, CDR2 YFSETQ. Trimming left V 0 bases short and J 2 bases short, with 12 bases between. Written as DNA, the CDR3 is TGCGCCAGCAGCTTGGCCGGAACAGCTACCTACGAGCAGTACTTC. It is translated as CASSLAGTATYEQYF.

The chain is built from TRBV19 and TRBJ2-7, with D unclear. V shed 4 bases and J shed 0 bases, with 22 bases lying between them. CDR1 and CDR2 from the germline V gene are LNHDA and SQIVND (reference sequence). The CDR3 consists of 18 residues. In DNA form, the CDR3 reads TGTGCCAGTAGTACCCAAGGCGAGCCAGGACGGATCTCCTACGAGCAGTACTTC. It translates to CASSTQGEPGRISYEQYF.

V gene TRBV7-2 combines with J gene TRBJ1-1; D remains unclear. The germline V gene has CDR1 SGHTA and CDR2 FQGNSA. Trimming took 5 bases from V and 0 from J, leaving 4 bases between them. The CDR3 has 12 residues. Here the CDR3 reads CASSRVNTEAFF. CDR3 DNA: TGTGCCAGCAGCCGAGTGAACACTGAAGCTTTCTTT.

The chain recombines TRBV5-4 with TRBJ2-2; 7 bases agree with TRBD2. The CDR3 runs 16 residues. CDR1 and CDR2 (germline): SGHNT, YYREEE (reference sequence). The J segment lost 3 bases and the V segment lost 3 bases, leaving 8 bases of the junction unmatched. This CDR3 is CASSSALREYTGELFF. Written as DNA, the CDR3 is TGTGCCAGCAGCTCGGCGCTGCGGGAGTACACCGGGGAGCTGTTTTTT.

The genes are TRBV9 and TRBJ2-7, with D uncertain. The V and J ends lost 0 bases and 3 bases respectively, with 7 bases between them. The CDR3 is 13 amino acids. Germline CDR1 reads SGDLS; CDR2 reads YYNGEE. As DNA, the CDR3 is TGTGCCAGCAGCGTAGACCAGAACTACGAGCAGTACTTC. Translation: CASSVDQNYEQYF.

The CDR3 spells CAISESGRGEAFF. The DNA of the CDR3 is TGTGCCATCAGTGAGTCGGGCCGGGGTGAAGCTTTCTTT. The chain joins TRBV10-3 to TRBJ1-1; D remains ambiguous. CDR3 length equals 13 residues. The V and J ends lost 0 bases and 7 bases respectively, with 9 bases between them. Germline lookup yields CDR1 ENHRY and CDR2 SYGVKD.

V is TRBV5-6 and J is TRBJ1-1, with a weak D call TRBD1 (6 bases). V lost 0 bases and J 8 bases, leaving 11 bases between the germline ends. The CDR3 length is 13 residues. Germline lookup yields CDR1 SGHDT and CDR2 YYEEEE. The CDR3 nucleotides read TGTGCCAGCAGCTTGGTCGTGACAGGAGAAGCTTTCTTT. Amino acids: CASSLVVTGEAFF.

The chain joins TRBV11-3 to TRBJ2-1; the D is unclear. Germline V gives CDR1 SGHNT, CDR2 YENEEA. The CDR3 runs to 13 residues. V was shortened by 6 bases and J by 5 bases, with 11 bases between the two germline ends. The CDR3 loop reads CASRKSKNNEQFF. The CDR3 coding sequence is TGTGCCAGCAGGAAATCCAAAAACAATGAGCAGTTCTTC.

The V call is TRBV19, the J call TRBJ1-1; D is possibly TRBD1 (5 bases). Germline CDR1 is LNHDA and CDR2 is SQIVND (reference sequence). This CDR3 has 12 residues. V dropped 10 bases and J dropped 8 bases, with 17 bases sitting between them. CDR3 protein: CATQGGRREAFF. The DNA of the CDR3 is TGTGCCACCCAGGGAGGGCGGAGAGAAGCTTTCTTT.

This clone was seen a single time. The chain is built from TRBV9 and TRBJ2-7, with 7 nucleotides matching TRBD1. This CDR3 spans 15 amino acids. The V gene end was trimmed by 3 bases and the J gene end by 4 bases; junction bases not matched to a gene: 10. CDR1 is SGDLS, CDR2 YYNGEE, per germline. The CDR3 DNA reads as TGTGCCAGCAGCGCCCGACAGGGCACACAATACGAGCAGTACTTC. It encodes CASSARQGTQYEQYF.

The chain uses TRBV4-1 and TRBJ1-1, with a weak D call TRBD1 (5 bases). The germline V and J ends were trimmed by 3 bases and 8 bases, with 16 bases remaining between them. The CDR3 totals 14 residues. Germline-derived CDR1 and CDR2 are MGHRA and YSYEKL. CDR3 loop: CASSHLLRDAEAFF. DNA of the CDR3: TGCGCCAGCAGCCACCTACTGCGGGACGCAGAAGCTTTCTTT.

This clone is a singleton in its sample. V usage is TRBV6-6 and J usage is TRBJ1-2; 10 positions agree with TRBD1. CDR1 is MNHNY and CDR2 is SVGAGI in the germline V gene (reference sequence). CDR3 size: 15 residues. Trimming cost V 0 bases and J 12 bases; bases outside gene matches: 10. The CDR3 sequence is CASSYSIGDRGYDTF. The CDR3 DNA follows: TGTGCCAGCAGTTACTCAATCGGGGACAGGGGTTATGACACCTTC.

V and J are TRBV7-9 and TRBJ1-1, with TRBD1 identical over 7 bases. J gave up 1 base and V 5 bases, and 7 bases lay outside the gene matches. This CDR3 has 15 residues. Germline loops: CDR1 SEHNR, CDR2 FQNEAQ (reference sequence). The CDR3 protein is CASSRTGLANTEAFF. CDR3 nucleotide sequence: TGTGCCAGCAGCCGGACAGGTCTGGCGAACACTGAAGCTTTCTTT.

This clone has more than one count but fewer than ten. In the same sample, other DNA sequences code for this CDR3. The V gene is TRBV19, the J gene TRBJ2-3; D gene uncertain. With 7 bases removed from V and 5 bases from J, the gap between germline ends came to 7 bases. This CDR3 comprises 11 residues. Per germline, CDR1 LNHDA and CDR2 SQIVND (reference sequence). The DNA of the CDR3 is TGTGCCAGTACGTCCCGAGATACGCAGTATTTT. This codes for CASTSRDTQYF.

V gene TRBV16 combines with J gene TRBJ2-3; TRBD2 matches 7 bases. CDR3 length: 15 residues. The V segment lost 2 bases and the J segment 3 bases; nucleotides outside the gene matches: 5. Germline CDR1 KGHSY, CDR2 FQNENV. The CDR3 DNA follows: TGTGCCAGCAGCCAAAATGGCGGGAGTACAGATACGCAGTATTTT. This translates into CASSQNGGSTDTQYF.

V gene TRBV18 combines with J gene TRBJ1-1, with TRBD1 matching 7 bases. V trimming: 2 bases; J trimming: 2 bases; junction bases outside the gene matches: 2. CDR3 length: 14 amino acids. Germline CDR1 KGHSH, CDR2 LQKENI. CDR3 protein: CASSPWDSNTEAFF. The CDR3 DNA is TGTGCCAGCTCACCATGGGACAGCAACACTGAAGCTTTCTTT.

This chain connects TRBV6-1 to TRBJ1-2; D remains unclear. The germline gives CDR1 MNHNS, CDR2 SASEGT. Trimming took 5 bases from V and 0 from J, leaving 4 bases between them. The CDR3 is 12 residues long. CDR3 region: CASSKTNYGYTF. CDR3 nucleotides: TGTGCCAGCAGTAAAACTAACTATGGCTACACCTTC.

The rearrangement links TRBV7-2 to TRBJ2-1; D not resolved. The CDR3 has 14 residues. Trimming took off 1 base at V and 3 bases at J, with 7 bases between the two ends. The germline V gene encodes CDR1 SGHTA and CDR2 FQGNSA. The CDR3 DNA sequence: TGTGCCAGCAGCTTAGAGACATACTACAATGAGCAGTTCTTC. Protein product: CASSLETYYNEQFF.